This paragraph covers one TCR beta chain sequence. The data originate from a study of blood T cell repertoires in COVID-19. V was clipped by 4 bases and J by 2 bases, with 7 bases between them. This CDR3 comprises 13 residues. Per the germline V gene, CDR1 is SNHLY and CDR2 is FYNNEI. Profiled with immunoSEQ multiplex PCR; TCRdb holds only in-frame clones, not every one. The sample yields around 160,000 clones, around nine tenths seen once. The J gene is TRBJ2-3, the V gene TRBV2; possibly TRBD1 for D (5 bases). The source material was peripheral blood. The receptor was derived from a woman in her 70s with COVID-19, enrolled during active disease. CDR3 sequence: CASSGQFTDTQYF. The CDR3 DNA reads TGTGCCAGCAGTGGACAGTTCACAGATACGCAGTATTTT.